Shown below are 20 T cell receptor beta chains from a single sample sequenced in a study of T cell responses to AZD1222 COVID-19 vaccine. Profiling relied on immunoSEQ multiplex PCR, and the TCRdb table lists in-frame clones only, not all of them. The sample holds about 120,000 clones, 88% seen once. The source was peripheral blood, collected 28 days after the second AZD1222 dose. These receptors were taken from an adult who received the AZD1222 COVID-19 vaccine.

Only one count was recorded for this clone. The chain joins TRBV24-1 to TRBJ2-3; the D is unclear. The germline V gene has CDR1 KGHDR and CDR2 SFDVKD. Between the trimmed V and J ends, which lost 7 bases and 2 bases, there was a span of 9 bases. This CDR3 region has 13 residues. The CDR3 spells CATRGPVTDTQYF. Here the CDR3 DNA reads TGTGCCACCAGGGGCCCCGTCACAGATACGCAGTATTTT.

The rearrangement uses TRBV19 and TRBJ2-7, with 13 nucleotides matching TRBD2. CDR1 and CDR2 from the germline V gene are LNHDA and SQIVND (reference sequence). The CDR3 has 15 amino acids. With 5 bases clipped from V and 5 bases from J, the junction kept 6 bases outside the gene matches. This CDR3 is CASSGRLAGGHEQYF. CDR3 coding DNA: TGTGCCAGTAGTGGGAGACTAGCGGGAGGCCACGAGCAGTACTTC.

The chain has TRBV5-8 and TRBJ1-4; D is possibly TRBD1 (5 bases). Germline assignment: CDR1 SGHTS and CDR2 YDEGEE. There are 13 residues in the CDR3. V lost 5 bases and J 7 bases, leaving 12 bases between the germline ends. In DNA, the CDR3 is TGTGCCAGCAGACGGGACTTAGGTGAAAAACTGTTTTTT. Protein sequence: CASRRDLGEKLFF.

The chain employs TRBV27 and TRBJ2-5; the match to TRBD2 covers 8 bases. CDR1 and CDR2 (germline): MNHEY, SMNVEV (reference sequence). After removal of 6 bases from V and 0 bases from J, the junction contained 9 bases not matched to a gene. This CDR3 contains 16 residues. CDR3 loop: CASRRLKRENQETQYF. CDR3 coding DNA: TGTGCCAGCAGACGTCTGAAGCGGGAGAACCAAGAGACCCAGTACTTC.

The rearrangement uses TRBV5-1 and TRBJ1-2; TRBD1 might be the D (5 bases). Trimming left V 3 bases short and J 6 bases short, with 18 bases between. The CDR3 has 15 amino acids. Germline V gives CDR1 SGHRS, CDR2 YFSETQ. CDR3 DNA: TGCGCCAGCAGCTCGAATGGAGGAGGGGTAGATGGCTACACCTTC. It yields the protein CASSSNGGGVDGYTF. The full variable domain, with the rest looked up from reference TRBV5-1 and TRBJ1-2, is KAGVTQTPRYLIKTRGQQVTLSCSPISGHRSVSWYQQTPGQGLQFLFEYFSETQRNKGNFPGRFSGRQFSNSRSEMNVSTLELGDSALYLCASSSNGGGVDGYTFGSGTRLTVV.

The rearrangement uses TRBV2 and TRBJ1-6; 9 bases agree with TRBD1. Germline V gives CDR1 SNHLY, CDR2 FYNNEI. Trimming took 6 bases from V and 7 from J; bases not matched to a gene: 7. The CDR3 contains 15 residues. The CDR3 sequence is CASRSPGQGNSPLHF. DNA of the CDR3: TGTGCCAGCAGGAGTCCGGGACAGGGCAATTCACCCCTCCACTTT.

The chain couples TRBV5-4 to TRBJ1-1; 10 bases align to TRBD1. V shed 1 base and J 5 bases; nucleotides not matched to a gene: 8. Per germline, CDR1 SGHNT and CDR2 YYREEE (reference sequence). This CDR3 is built from 16 residues. The CDR3: CASSLMTGGRGTEAFF. Written as DNA, the CDR3 is TGTGCCAGCAGCTTGATGACAGGGGGCAGGGGGACTGAAGCTTTCTTT. The full variable domain, completed using reference TRBV5-4 and TRBJ1-1, is ETGVTQSPTHLIKTRGQQVTLRCSSQSGHNTVSWYQQALGQGPQFIFQYYREEENGRGNFPPRFSGLQFPNYSSELNVNALELDDSALYLCASSLMTGGRGTEAFFGQGTRLTVV.

The chain couples TRBV25-1 to TRBJ2-1, with 10 bases that match TRBD1. The germline gives CDR1 MGHDK, CDR2 SYGVNS. V lost 4 bases, J lost 1 base, and 10 bases stayed unmatched. This CDR3 comprises 18 residues. CDR3 DNA: TGTGCCAGCAGTGTAGCGAACGGACAGGGGGAATCCTACAATGAGCAGTTCTTC. Encoded protein: CASSVANGQGESYNEQFF.

The genes are TRBV24-1 and TRBJ2-2; no definite D call. This CDR3 spans 14 amino acids. With 4 bases removed from V and 6 bases from J, the gap between germline ends came to 11 bases. Looked up from germline, CDR1 is KGHDR and CDR2 is SFDVKD. CDR3 residues: CATSESIFAGELFF. The CDR3 bases are TGTGCCACCAGTGAATCAATATTCGCCGGGGAGCTGTTTTTT.

In its sample, this clone was seen a few times. This sequence joins TRBV6-5 and TRBJ2-1; 15 bases map to TRBD2. V was pared by 2 bases and J by 10 bases, with 6 bases of the junction left unmatched. CDR1 MNHEY and CDR2 SVGAGI come from the germline V gene. CDR3 length equals 16 residues. The CDR3 DNA sequence: TGTGCCAGCAGTTACCGGACTAGCGGGAGGGATAGGGAGCAGTTCTTC. Residues: CASSYRTSGRDREQFF.

The chain links TRBV30 to TRBJ2-5; D may be TRBD1 or TRBD2 (5 bases each). The germline V gene encodes CDR1 GTSNPN and CDR2 SVGIG (reference sequence). This CDR3 has 11 amino acids. V lost 8 bases to trimming and J lost 7 bases, with 14 bases between them. This CDR3 is CAGTQRGTQYF. CDR3 bases: TGTGCCGGGACCCAGAGGGGGACCCAGTACTTC. Variable domain in full (rest from reference TRBV30 and TRBJ2-5): SQTIHQWPATLVQPVGSPLSLECTVEGTSNPNLYWYRQAAGRGLQLLFYSVGIGQISSEVPQNLSASRPQDRQFILSSKKLLLSDSGFYLCAGTQRGTQYFGPGTRLLVL.

This chain links TRBV27 with TRBJ2-1, with unresolved D. The CDR3 contains 12 residues. Trimming stripped 4 bases from V and 8 bases from J, with 9 bases between. In germline, CDR1 is MNHEY, CDR2 SMNVEV (reference sequence). CDR3 DNA sequence: TGTGCCAGCAGTTCGACTGGTTATGAGCAGTTCTTC. Protein sequence: CASSSTGYEQFF.

This clone showed up just once. The rearrangement uses TRBV7-2 and TRBJ1-5; 7 bases fit TRBD1. The CDR3 runs 15 residues. CDR1 is SGHTA and CDR2 is FQGNSA in the germline V gene. The junction had 6 bases not matched to a gene; V was cut back by 2 bases and J by 5 bases. As DNA, the CDR3 is TGTGCCAGCAGCTTACCAGGGACAGTCTATCAGCCCCAGCATTTT. Translating it yields CASSLPGTVYQPQHF.

V gene TRBV5-6 combines with J gene TRBJ2-6, with 7 bases aligning to TRBD1. Germline assignment: CDR1 SGHDT and CDR2 YYEEEE. The CDR3 covers 17 residues. The V segment lost 4 bases and the J segment 0 bases; nucleotides outside the gene matches: 7. CDR3 sequence reads: CASSQTGAHSGANVLTF. The CDR3 bases are TGTGCCAGCAGCCAAACAGGGGCCCACTCTGGGGCCAACGTCCTGACTTTC.

The chain has TRBV21-1 and TRBJ2-3; the D call of TRBD2 is as the table states it, not checked on the DNA. TRBV21-1 is annotated as a pseudogene. The CDR3 is 17 residues long. The CDR3 reads CASSKAREQTILITQYF. The CDR3 nucleotides read TGTGCCAGCAGCAAAGCGCGGGAACAGACAATACTAATTACGCAGTATTTT.

J is TRBJ2-6 and V is TRBV7-2; the D gene is possibly TRBD1 (5 bases). V lost 6 bases to trimming and J lost 3 bases, with 12 bases between them. This CDR3 contains 15 residues. Germline V gene lookup returns CDR1 SGHTA and CDR2 FQGNSA. Here the CDR3 reads CASSSDIIGANVLTF. In DNA form, the CDR3 reads TGTGCCAGCAGTTCGGACATTATTGGGGCCAACGTCCTGACTTTC.

The chain carries TRBV4-3 and TRBJ1-3, with D unresolved. CDR1 and CDR2 from the germline V gene are LGHNA and YSLEER. V lost 1 base, J lost 1 base, and 11 bases lay in between. This CDR3 has 16 amino acids. This chain's CDR3 is CASSQVYDKSGNTIYF. In nucleotides, the CDR3 is TGCGCCAGCAGCCAAGTTTATGATAAGTCTGGAAACACCATATATTTT.

The chain is built from TRBV10-3 and TRBJ1-2, with D uncertain. The CDR3 spans 14 residues. V lost 2 bases and J 2 bases, leaving 9 bases between the germline ends. CDR1 and CDR2 (germline): ENHRY, SYGVKD. The CDR3 sequence is CAISELQENYGYTF. For the CDR3, the DNA is TGTGCCATCAGTGAGCTTCAGGAAAACTATGGCTACACCTTC.

This clone was recorded at least ten times. This chain joins TRBV4-3 and TRBJ1-5; TRBD1 might be the D (6 bases). Germline CDR1 LGHNA, CDR2 YSLEER. This CDR3 is built from 14 residues. Between the trimmed V and J ends, which lost 4 bases and 6 bases, there was a span of 13 bases. The DNA of the CDR3 is TGCGCCAGCAGCCTCCGGGACAAGGGTCAGCCCCAGCATTTT. Translating it yields CASSLRDKGQPQHF.

V is TRBV5-1 and J is TRBJ2-3; tentative D call: TRBD1 (5 bases). Trimming took off 0 bases at V and 4 bases at J, with 6 bases between the two ends. The CDR3 spans 13 residues. Germline CDR1 and CDR2: SGHRS and YFSETQ. This CDR3 reads CASSLVGADTQYF. The CDR3 coding sequence is TGCGCCAGCAGCTTGGTAGGGGCAGATACGCAGTATTTT.